The present T cell receptor beta chain was sequenced within a study of cytomegalovirus exposure and HLA in healthy donors. Germline CDR1 reads MNHNS; CDR2 reads SASEGT. V was clipped by 6 bases and J by 0 bases, with 15 bases between them. CDR3 length: 15 residues. With regard to this clone: Its antigen is unidentified.

Study results and limitations: Most TCR sequences were rare, but some public TCRs occurred in many donors.

Use of 60 Vbeta and 13 Jbeta primers characterized the PCR. TCRdb keeps only in-frame clones here, not all; method: immunoSEQ multiplex PCR. Among more than 95,000 clones listed, over 70% were seen once. The chain combines TRBV6-1 with TRBJ2-7, with D possibly being TRBD2 (6 bases). Sequencing was done on a sample of PBMCs. This TCR was sampled from a young woman in good health and CMV-seronegative. CDR3 residues: CASREGRSSSYEQYF. Here the CDR3 DNA reads TGTGCCAGCAGGGAGGGCAGGTCGAGCTCCTACGAGCAGTACTTC.